Presented here are 10 T cell receptor beta chains from one specimen sequenced in a study of CD8 T cells in Susac syndrome. Random hexamers primed reverse transcription of about 0.5 to 1 ug RNA. MiXCR was run by TCRdb on the immunoSEQ multiplex PCR reads, yielding one entry per CDR3 protein. The top ten hold around 0.13% of the sample, which has roughly 160,000 distinct CDR3 sequences, about 96% seen once. Input material: CD4+ T cells from PBMCs. The receptors derive from a human donor with Susac syndrome.

On this clonotype: An end of the junction differs from the germline gene, which may be a read error. This chain joins TRBV7-7 and TRBJ2-5; tentative D call: TRBD2 (6 bases). This CDR3 is 16 amino acids long. The germline V gene has CDR1 SSHAT and CDR2 FNYEAQ (reference sequence). The DNA of the CDR3 is TGTGCTAGCAGCTTAGCGGTATCCTTAACGGGAGAGACCCAGTACTTC. It is translated as CASSLAVSLTGETQYF.

The rearrangement uses TRBV20-1 and TRBJ2-7; 8 bases agree with TRBD1. Per the germline V gene, CDR1 is DFQATT and CDR2 is SNEGSKA (reference sequence). The CDR3 spans 14 residues. V trimming: 3 bases; J trimming: 2 bases; junction bases outside the gene matches: 6. This CDR3 is CSASQGAVTYEQYF. The CDR3 nucleotides read TGCAGTGCTAGTCAGGGGGCGGTCACCTACGAGCAGTACTTC.

The gene calls are TRBV12-3 or TRBV12-4 and TRBJ2-5; weak D call: TRBD2 (6 bases). V shed 5 bases and J shed 2 bases, with 18 bases lying between them. The CDR3 has 16 residues. DNA for the CDR3: TGTGCCAGCAGTCGCCCCGTGAGCGGGTATCAAGAGACCCAGTACTTC. Encoded protein: CASSRPVSGYQETQYF.

This chain links TRBV5-4 with TRBJ2-2, with D possibly matching TRBD2 (6 bases). Germline V gene data show CDR1 as SGHNT and CDR2 as YYREEE (reference sequence). The CDR3 extends over 16 amino acids. Deletions cut 0 bases from V and 7 bases from J, with 16 bases between. CDR3 in amino acids: CASSLDSAGIGGELFF. Here the CDR3 DNA reads TGTGCCAGCAGCTTGGATTCAGCGGGCATCGGCGGGGAGCTGTTTTTT.

V usage is TRBV28 and J usage is TRBJ2-2, with TRBD2 as a possible D gene (6 bases). The CDR3 runs 15 residues. Trimming took off 2 bases at V and 6 bases at J, with 13 bases between the two ends. The germline V gene has CDR1 MDHEN and CDR2 SYDVKM. This CDR3 is CASSLGGSRAGELFF. The CDR3 DNA is TGTGCCAGCAGTTTAGGAGGGAGTAGGGCCGGGGAGCTGTTTTTT.

The chain carries TRBV18 and TRBJ2-5; D ambiguous. The germline V and J ends were trimmed by 5 bases and 4 bases, with 11 bases remaining between them. This CDR3 comprises 13 residues. Germline V gene lookup returns CDR1 KGHSH and CDR2 LQKENI. The CDR3 region has the DNA TGTGCCAGCTCATTGAAGGGTTTAGAGACCCAGTACTTC. Translating it yields CASSLKGLETQYF.

The chain carries TRBV2 and TRBJ2-3, with D possibly being TRBD2 (5 bases). The V and J ends lost 0 bases and 9 bases respectively, with 16 bases between them. Per germline, CDR1 SNHLY and CDR2 FYNNEI. CDR3 size: 15 residues. As DNA, the CDR3 is TGTGCCAGCAGTGAAGCGTCTTCGCGGTCTAGCACGCAGTATTTT. Protein sequence: CASSEASSRSSTQYF.

The rearrangement joins TRBV11-2 to TRBJ2-1, with 8 bases that match TRBD1. In germline, CDR1 is SGHAT, CDR2 FQNNGV. V gave up 0 bases and J gave up 6 bases; unmatched junction bases: 4. The CDR3 loop spans 15 amino acids. The CDR3 loop is CASSLEQGASNEQFF. The CDR3 DNA reads TGTGCCAGCAGCTTAGAGCAGGGGGCATCCAATGAGCAGTTCTTC.

V and J are TRBV30 and TRBJ1-1; D gene unclear. The V gene lost 0 bases and the J gene lost 5 bases, with 10 bases spanning the gap. The CDR3 contains 13 residues. Germline CDR1 reads GTSNPN; CDR2 reads SVGIG (reference sequence). The chain's CDR3 is CAWSVTSRTEAFF. CDR3 DNA: TGTGCCTGGAGTGTAACGAGCCGAACTGAAGCTTTCTTT.

This CDR3 reads CASSLDGGNNQPQHF. As DNA, the CDR3 is TGCGCCAGCAGCTTGGATGGGGGGAATAATCAGCCCCAGCATTTT. The genes are TRBV5-1 and TRBJ1-5; a possible D gene is TRBD1 (5 bases). The CDR3 has 15 amino acids. CDR1 and CDR2 (germline): SGHRS, YFSETQ. The V and J ends lost 0 bases and 4 bases respectively, with 11 bases between them.